This TCR beta chain was found in a study of T-cell reconstitution after alpha-beta-depleted transplantation in children. About this clonotype: Its target is unknown.

V was pared by 6 bases and J by 3 bases, with 14 bases between. Looked up from germline, CDR1 is MDHEN and CDR2 is SYDVKM. The CDR3 has 15 amino acids. Unique molecular identifiers were incorporated into the prepared TCRbeta library. Using its own MiXCR run on the PCR reads, TCRdb lists one record per CDR3 protein. The repertoire holds 500,000 to 750,000 distinct CDR3 sequences, with 10% to 15% as singletons. Study-level results: T-cell numbers and diversity one year post-transplant derived largely from freshly generated T cells. About two months after transplant, alpha-beta T cells reportedly came from several hundred expanded graft clones. Several patients had high TCRbeta diversity at day 60; it came from surviving recipient T cells and thymic progenitors.

The sequence was collected from a male patient between 10 and 17 years old who had a stem cell transplant for acute myeloid leukemia, so the T cells may come from the graft donor. Sequences were derived from PBMCs, mostly from graft donor cells, sampled 360 days after TCRalphabeta/CD19-depleted stem cell transplant. The chain carries TRBV28 and TRBJ2-2; D is undetermined. The chain's CDR3 is CASRRPLVHTGELFF. The CDR3 nucleotides are TGTGCCAGCAGGCGACCCCTAGTGCACACCGGGGAGCTGTTTTTT.